A selection of T cell receptor beta chains follows, all from one sample in a study of blood T cell repertoires in COVID-19. The table came from immunoSEQ multiplex PCR; TCRdb's copy has only in-frame clones and leaves some out. The sample comprises roughly 250,000 clones, over 75% of which are singletons, and 2% to 2.5% rests with the top ten. The sequenced material came from peripheral blood. The receptors were sampled from a woman between 40 and 50 years old who had recovered from COVID-19. Both conserved end residues are part of each CDR3. The order of the fields is clone size, D gene, V gene, J gene, CDR3 protein, CDR3 DNA. A D gene is named only where the DNA matches it firmly. The size entry is marked missing in some rows and otherwise reads once, few, many or a size class.

>-|TRBD1|TRBV24-1|TRBJ2-3
CATSETGTGGTDTQYF
TGTGCCACCAGTGAGACCGGGACAGGGGGCACAGATACGCAGTATTTT
>-|TRBD1|TRBV7-3|TRBJ1-3
CASSRTGGFGSGNTIYF
TGTGCCAGCAGCCGGACAGGGGGCTTCGGCTCTGGAAACACCATATATTTT
>once|TRBD1|TRBV7-2|TRBJ2-3
CASTPRGTGTSDTQYF
TGTGCCAGCACCCCAAGAGGGACAGGGACCTCAGATACGCAGTATTTT
>-|-|TRBV4-3|TRBJ2-1
CASSQEGDEQFF
TGCGCCAGCAGCCAAGAAGGAGATGAGCAGTTCTTC
>-|-|TRBV2|TRBJ2-5
CASSANRGYQETQYF
TGTGCCAGCAGTGCTAACCGGGGGTACCAAGAGACCCAGTACTTC
>-|-|TRBV10-2|TRBJ1-2
CASSELGGSGSYTF
TGCGCCAGCAGTGAGTTAGGGGGGAGCGGGAGCTACACCTTC
>once|TRBD1|TRBV7-2|TRBJ2-7
CASSFAGTGAFYEQYF
TGTGCCAGCAGCTTCGCCGGGACAGGGGCTTTCTACGAGCAGTACTTC
>-|-|TRBV5-1|TRBJ2-7
CASSFQPGEQYF
TGCGCCAGCAGCTTCCAGCCGGGGGAGCAGTACTTC
>-|-|TRBV27|TRBJ2-5
CASSDGQSSWETQYF
TGTGCCAGCAGTGATGGACAGAGTAGTTGGGAGACCCAGTACTTC
>-|-|TRBV6-5|TRBJ1-2
CASSTGSNYGYTF
TGTGCCAGCAGTACAGGGTCTAACTATGGCTACACCTTC
>once|TRBD2|TRBV5-5|TRBJ2-7
CASSDLGTSGSGDEQYF
TGTGCCAGCAGCGACCTAGGGACTAGCGGGAGCGGAGACGAGCAGTACTTC
>-|TRBD1|TRBV28|TRBJ2-7
CASKGTGSYEQYF
TGTGCCAGCAAGGGGACAGGCTCCTACGAGCAGTACTTC
>once|-|TRBV12-3/TRBV12-4|TRBJ2-3
CASRRGATDTQYF
TGTGCCAGCAGGCGCGGGGCCACAGATACGCAGTATTTT
>-|TRBD1|TRBV9|TRBJ2-4
CASSASTGGGNIQYF
TGTGCCAGCAGCGCTTCAACAGGGGGAGGAAACATTCAGTACTTC
>-|-|TRBV7-9|TRBJ2-3
CASSFGGMYTDTQYF
TGTGCCAGCAGCTTCGGGGGAATGTACACAGATACGCAGTATTTT
>once|TRBD2|TRBV7-2|TRBJ2-1
CASSPPGLGAENEQFF
TGTGCCAGCAGCCCACCGGGACTAGGGGCGGAGAATGAGCAGTTCTTC
>-|-|TRBV6-5|TRBJ1-2
CASRAGLSYGYTF
TGTGCCAGCAGGGCAGGGCTCTCCTATGGCTACACCTTC
>-|-|TRBV27|TRBJ1-2
CASRTLGEGYTF
TGTGCCAGCAGGACCTTAGGGGAAGGCTACACCTTC
>-|-|TRBV5-1|TRBJ2-6
CASSFGIRSGANVLTF
TGCGCCAGCAGCTTTGGAATCAGGTCTGGGGCCAACGTCCTGACTTTC
>-|-|TRBV19|TRBJ1-1
CASSNPVGGLGRTEAFF
TGTGCCAGTAGTAACCCTGTCGGGGGGCTTGGGCGCACTGAAGCTTTCTTT
>-|-|TRBV12-5|TRBJ2-3
CASGLVDGVSTDTQYF
TGTGCTAGTGGTTTGGTAGACGGGGTGAGCACAGATACGCAGTATTTT
>-|-|TRBV6-5|TRBJ1-1
CASSIQGPTEAFF
TGTGCCAGCAGTATACAGGGTCCCACTGAAGCTTTCTTT
>-|-|TRBV5-4|TRBJ1-3
CASSWGGTIYF
TGTGCCAGCAGCTGGGGGGGCACCATATATTTT
>-|TRBD2|TRBV7-6|TRBJ2-5
CASSPWTSGVFQETQYF
TGTGCCAGCAGCCCTTGGACTAGCGGGGTTTTCCAAGAGACCCAGTACTTC
>-|TRBD1|TRBV5-4|TRBJ2-7
CASTQGGTGVYEQYF
TGTGCCAGCACTCAAGGCGGGACAGGGGTGTACGAGCAGTACTTC
>-|-|TRBV18|TRBJ1-3
CASSPQGAGNTIYF
TGTGCCAGCTCACCACAGGGGGCTGGAAACACCATATATTTT
>-|TRBD1|TRBV19|TRBJ1-5
CASSVEFGTEDSNQPQHF
TGTGCCAGTAGTGTTGAGTTCGGGACAGAAGATAGCAATCAGCCCCAGCATTTT
>-|TRBD1|TRBV18|TRBJ1-3
CASSPGGQALSGNTIYF
TGTGCCAGCTCACCCGGCGGACAGGCTCTCTCTGGAAACACCATATATTTT
>-|TRBD1|TRBV4-1|TRBJ1-5
CASSQDGGTGLQPQHF
TGCGCCAGCAGCCAAGACGGCGGGACAGGGTTGCAGCCCCAGCATTTT
>-|-|TRBV11-2|TRBJ1-2
CASSLLRAETNYGYTF
TGTGCCAGCAGCTTATTGAGGGCTGAAACTAACTATGGCTACACCTTC
>-|-|TRBV6-5|TRBJ2-7
CASGRGQSSAHEQYF
TGTGCCAGCGGACGCGGACAGTCCTCAGCCCACGAGCAGTACTTC
>-|-|TRBV6-1|TRBJ1-5
CASSDGMFSNQPQHF
TGTGCCAGCAGTGACGGGATGTTTAGCAATCAGCCCCAGCATTTT
>once|-|TRBV10-3|TRBJ1-2
CAISPGPIYGYTF
TGTGCCATCAGTCCGGGTCCTATCTATGGCTACACCTTC
>few|-|TRBV11-2|TRBJ1-5
CASSLDRYQPQHF
TGTGCCAGCAGCTTAGACCGGTATCAGCCCCAGCATTTT
>-|TRBD2|TRBV7-2|TRBJ2-7
CASSLLGGSPYEQYF
TGTGCCAGCAGCTTACTCGGGGGGTCCCCCTACGAGCAGTACTTC
>-|-|TRBV7-2|TRBJ2-2
CASSLELLRGTNTGELFF
TGTGCCAGCAGCTTAGAGCTCTTAAGGGGCACGAACACCGGGGAGCTGTTTTTT
>few|-|TRBV29-1|TRBJ1-5
CSVYLTGGGNQPQHF
TGCAGCGTTTATCTGACAGGCGGTGGCAATCAGCCCCAGCATTTT
>-|-|TRBV23-1|TRBJ2-2
CASSQSRSVVPGELFF
TGCGCCAGCAGTCAATCGAGGAGCGTTGTGCCCGGGGAGCTGTTTTTT
>-|-|TRBV18|TRBJ2-1
CASSPPPNGNEQFF
TGTGCCAGCTCCCCACCCCCCAACGGCAATGAGCAGTTCTTC
>-|TRBD1|TRBV4-3|TRBJ2-6
CASSQVAGRGWGSGANVLTF
TGCGCCAGCAGCCAAGTGGCCGGCAGGGGGTGGGGCTCTGGGGCCAACGTCCTGACTTTC
>-|TRBD1|TRBV2|TRBJ1-4
CASSDQGTVNEKLFF
TGTGCCAGCAGTGATCAGGGGACAGTCAATGAAAAACTGTTTTTT
>few|-|TRBV4-1|TRBJ2-5
CASSSPIPQETQYF
TGCGCCAGCAGCTCACCTATACCCCAAGAGACCCAGTACTTC
>-|-|TRBV19|TRBJ1-5
CASSMGSGVANQPQHF
TGTGCCAGTAGTATGGGATCAGGGGTCGCCAATCAGCCCCAGCATTTT
>-|TRBD1|TRBV28|TRBJ1-5
CASSPRQGMSNQPQHF
TGTGCCAGCAGCCCCCGACAGGGAATGAGCAATCAGCCCCAGCATTTT
>-|-|TRBV4-3|TRBJ2-3
CASSQDSAGSGDTQYF
TGCGCCAGCAGCCAAGATTCAGCGGGCTCGGGAGATACGCAGTATTTT
>-|TRBD2|TRBV5-6|TRBJ2-1
CASSLGLAGVFNEQFF
TGTGCCAGCAGCTTGGGGCTAGCGGGAGTCTTCAATGAGCAGTTCTTC
>-|TRBD1|TRBV19|TRBJ1-3
CASSTGAGGVIFENTIYF
TGTGCCAGTAGTACCGGAGCAGGGGGTGTGATATTTGAAAACACCATATATTTT
>once|-|TRBV7-2|TRBJ1-5
CASSLGSGEPQHF
TGTGCCAGCAGCTTAGGCTCGGGGGAGCCCCAGCATTTT
>-|TRBD1|TRBV18|TRBJ1-2
CASSPYYTGGDGYTF
TGTGCCAGCTCACCATATTATACAGGGGGCGATGGCTACACCTTC
>-|TRBD1|TRBV6-1|TRBJ1-2
CASSETNRGYGYTF
TGTGCCAGCAGTGAAACAAACAGGGGTTATGGCTACACCTTC
>-|-|TRBV10-3|TRBJ1-1
CAISEGGNTEAFF
TGTGCCATCAGTGAGGGAGGTAACACTGAAGCTTTCTTT
>-|-|TRBV6-6|TRBJ2-7
CASSKAGTHSYEQYF
TGTGCCAGCAGCAAAGCGGGTACCCACTCCTACGAGCAGTACTTC
>-|-|TRBV3-1/TRBV3-2|TRBJ1-2
CASSQRTEGANYGYTF
TGTGCCAGCAGCCAACGTACAGAGGGGGCTAACTATGGCTACACCTTC
>-|TRBD1|TRBV10-2|TRBJ2-7
CASRSGATGVPWDEQYF
TGCGCCAGCAGGTCGGGGGCGACAGGGGTCCCGTGGGACGAGCAGTACTTC
>-|-|TRBV25-1|TRBJ1-1
CASSGTIPTAFF
TGTGCCAGCAGTGGGACAATCCCCACAGCTTTCTTT
>-|TRBD2|TRBV7-9|TRBJ2-1
CASTGLAGERGKTYNEQFF
TGTGCCAGCACCGGACTAGCGGGAGAAAGGGGGAAAACCTACAATGAGCAGTTCTTC
>once|-|TRBV19|TRBJ1-4
CASTHRGGTNEKLFF
TGTGCCAGTACTCATCGGGGGGGCACTAATGAAAAACTGTTTTTT
>-|TRBD1|TRBV6-6|TRBJ1-2
CASSYPAGGGYGYTF
TGTGCCAGCAGTTACCCCGCAGGGGGAGGCTATGGCTACACCTTC
>-|TRBD1|TRBV12-3/TRBV12-4|TRBJ1-2
CASSLDRVGGYTF
TGTGCCAGCAGTTTGGACAGGGTCGGGGGCTACACCTTC